The sequence of this T cell receptor (beta chain) was determined in a study of CD8 T cells in Susac syndrome. Study-wide results and caveats: TCR sequencing and HLA analysis covered a relatively small number of individuals.

With respect to this clonotype: What it binds is not known.

The CDR3 covers 17 residues. From germline, CDR1 is SNHLY and CDR2 FYNNEI. V lost 0 bases and J 0 bases, leaving 11 bases between the germline ends. Sequencing of TCR beta was undertaken in CD8+ and CD4+ T cells derived from blood. The authors negatively isolated CD8+ and CD4+ T cells and FACS-enriched TEMRA cells. RNA, at about 0.45 to 1 ug, was reverse transcribed with random hexamers. Multiplex PCR with immunoSEQ amplified the TCR beta CDR3 across 54 Vbeta and 13 Jbeta. MiXCR, run by TCRdb on the immunoSEQ multiplex PCR reads, gives a single entry per CDR3 protein. The data contain 150,000 to 200,000 distinct CDR3 sequences, approximately 95% of them singletons.

This clonotype was obtained from a human donor in good health. The source material was CD4+ T cells from PBMCs. The chain links TRBV2 to TRBJ1-4; D is undetermined. The CDR3 DNA is TGTGCCAGCAGTGAAGCCCCAACCGTAGCAACTAATGAAAAACTGTTTTTT. Protein product: CASSEAPTVATNEKLFF. Filled out from reference TRBV2 and TRBJ1-4, the complete variable domain reads EPEVTQTPSHQVTQMGQEVILRCVPISNHLYFYWYRQILGQKVEFLVSFYNNEISEKSEIFDDQFSVERPDGSNFTLKIRSTKLEDSAMYFCASSEAPTVATNEKLFFGSGTQLSVL.